This T cell receptor (beta chain) was identified in a study of cytomegalovirus exposure and HLA in healthy donors. Trimming removed 7 bases at V and 5 bases at J, with 15 bases between. The CDR3 extends over 14 amino acids. Germline V lookup: CDR1 LNHDA, CDR2 SQIVND (reference sequence). PCR employed 60 Vbeta and 13 Jbeta primers. The assay was immunoSEQ multiplex PCR, and TCRdb's table has in-frame clones only and misses some. Counted here are over 75,000 clones, approximately 84% occurring once; the ten biggest clones make up roughly 2.4%. The sequenced sample consisted of PBMCs. This TCR derives from a woman aged 45-60 years in good health and CMV-seronegative. V usage is TRBV19 and J usage is TRBJ1-5; D not resolved. The CDR3: CASTSRNWDQPQHF. The CDR3 coding sequence is TGTGCCAGTACCTCTAGGAATTGGGATCAGCCCCAGCATTTT.